Sequencing of this TCR beta chain was carried out in a study of blood T cells in healthy people across ages (dated by TCRdb to the mid-2010s). With regard to the full study: Template switching captured roughly one uniquely barcoded TCR beta cDNA molecule per two T cells in model experiments. Age-related changes in TCR beta repertoire diversity were measured in the study by deep sequencing normalized with unique cDNA molecular identifiers. To avoid experimental bias, donors of different ages were randomly spread across the sequencing lanes. For two donors (one aged 18 to 30 and one aged 80 or older), the study analyzed two additional independent replicas of 1 million unique cDNA reads from the same blood draw. Four age groups were formed from the donors: young (average 16 years), middle-aged (approximately 40), aged (approximately 60) and long-lived (about 80). General conclusions and limits of the study: Estimates of total diversity based on one million sequenced T cells were regarded as lower bounds and as underestimates. Bulk unsorted PBMC profiling prevented conclusive comparison of naive and antigen-experienced compartments. Because the CMV infection status of the donors was unknown, age-related changes in expanded clonotypes may potentially have been confounded. A strong correlation was found between observed TCR beta diversity and the percentage of naive T cells measured by flow cytometry. Observed TCR beta diversity per million T cells fell roughly linearly with age, and a significant reduction was already apparent by age roughly 40. Compared with the aged group, the long-lived group had more naive CD4+ T cells, fewer expanded clones and increased TCR diversity, a pattern suggesting age selection.

Points on this clonotype: Which antigen it targets is not known. No much larger clone is present one base from it, and per-base qualities are unavailable.

Libraries were made using 5' RACE. Data came from an Illumina HiSeq 2500. The second PCR ran for about 6 to 11 cycles and used a J-beta primer mix along with a sample-barcoded 5' primer. Each TCR beta cDNA molecule received a unique molecular identifier from a template-switch 5' adaptor carrying 12 random nucleotides. Each sample yielded at least 3 million CDR3-containing paired-end reads. All of the RNA was converted into first-strand cDNA using the Mint cDNA synthesis kit, with a TRBC-specific oligonucleotide serving as the primer. After uracil-DNA glycosylase treatment, a first 18-cycle PCR used universal primers M1SS and BC2_uni_R on all cDNA. The authors' pipeline ran thus. For normalization, 1 million high-quality reads, each with a distinct molecular identifier, were randomly selected from each sample. Instead of being binned into consensus sequences, reads that shared molecular identifiers were thrown out. MiTCR, set to a Q25 quality threshold and the strictest error-elimination algorithm, was used for CDR3 identification, clonotype clustering and error correction. A nonparametric unseen species model with Euler transformation was used to estimate a lower bound on total TCR beta diversity. The public reads were reanalyzed by TCRdb: fastp trimming at Q25, MiXCR alignment, in-frame beta chains only. Each entry is one CDR3 protein sequence, shown with its most common DNA and genes. The V and J calls, along with clone size, are taken from TCRdb and not from the paper's own processing. This sample is represented by around 750,000 distinct CDR3 sequences; about 55% of them were singletons. The ten largest clones represent approximately 41% of the sample.

Trimming costs V 4 bases and J 9 bases, and their ends lie 13 bases apart. The CDR3 covers 12 residues, taking in both the cysteine and the phenylalanine. Solely the CDR3 DNA is kept, with 36 bases framed from the first base. The germline V gene (reference sequence) supplies CDR1 DFQATT and CDR2 SNEGSKA. The donors were 40 or so Caucasian individuals from Russia, aged 6 to 90 years, who were systemically healthy. Each donor gave about 9.7 milliliters of peripheral blood, drawn into EDTA-treated Vacutainer tubes. Ficoll-Paque density-gradient centrifugation was used to isolate PBMCs, with at least 7 million obtained per sample. Total RNA, at least 5 micrograms per sample, was extracted from PBMCs with Trizol reagent. The percentages of naive CD45RAhigh/CD27high T cells were determined by flow cytometry on a PBMC aliquot from every donor.

The chain links TRBV20-1 with TRBJ2-1; TRBD2 is perhaps the D gene, given 5 matching bases. The source is a man older than 75 in good health. Sequencing used blood. The CDR3 protein: CSAKLGVGEQFF. The DNA sequence reads TGCAGTGCTAAACTCGGGGTAGGTGAGCAGTTCTTC.